The rows below give T cell receptor beta chains drawn from one sample of a study of CXCR3-negative and CXCR3-positive naive CD8 T cells. TCRdb re-called the 5' RACE reads; every CDR3 protein appears as one record, without DNA. This sample contains some 130,000 distinct CDR3 sequences. Input material: naive CXCR3- CD8+ T cells from blood. The source is a human donor in good health. Some clones in this sample may be carry-over from other donors' samples. Both conserved end residues are part of each CDR3.

TRBJ2-3 TRBV3-1 CASSQDGAFTDTQYF
TRBJ2-1 TRBV6-5 CASSYSTGLRGNEQFF
TRBJ2-6 TRBV7-3 CASSPSGANVLTF
TRBJ2-1 TRBV29-1 CSVAPDYNEQFF
TRBJ2-1 TRBV5-1 CASSLTSGGDNEQFF
TRBJ1-1 TRBV29-1 CSVEGENAEAFF
TRBJ2-1 TRBV6-5 CASSYSVGGTGEQFF
TRBJ2-3 TRBV29-1 CSVEEGGVWGTDTQYF
TRBJ1-2 TRBV28 CASSFDRAHGCTF
TRBJ1-2 TRBV14 CASSQRQGGYGYTF
TRBJ2-7 TRBV7-9 CASSLTAGTGSYEQYF
TRBJ2-5 TRBV29-1 CSVELPPGQGQETQYF
TRBJ2-7 TRBV28 CASSPRFRVYEQYF
TRBJ1-5 TRBV15 CATSRRQNNQPQHF
TRBJ1-2 TRBV12-3/TRBV12-4 CASRPDSWDDGYTF
TRBJ2-1 TRBV11-2 CASSLATGGPINEQFF
TRBJ2-7 TRBV28 CASSPTPQGDEQYF
TRBJ1-1 TRBV29-1 CSVDRDGYGTEAFF
TRBJ1-2 TRBV29-1 CSGGGGYGYTF
TRBJ1-5 TRBV12-3/TRBV12-4 CASSLAFRRDNQPQHF
TRBJ1-2 TRBV12-3/TRBV12-4 CASSSDSSYGYTF
TRBJ1-3 TRBV29-1 CSVAARNTIYF
TRBJ2-1 TRBV11-2 CASTQVAGAYNEQFF
TRBJ1-2 TRBV2 CASSEHYGYTF
TRBJ2-7 TRBV12-3/TRBV12-4 CASSPPAVGLAGVEQYF
TRBJ2-7 TRBV20-1 CSAYPNRRSSYEQYF
TRBJ2-7 TRBV5-6 CASRDRGRLEQYF
TRBJ1-1 TRBV5-4 CASSSLGNTEAFF
TRBJ2-7 TRBV14 CASSQDQAFTYEQYF
TRBJ2-5 TRBV29-1 CSFGRAGTKTQYF
TRBJ2-5 TRBV13 CASSLYTGFEETQYF
TRBJ2-3 TRBV12-3/TRBV12-4 CASTTSRDSTDTQYF
TRBJ2-7 TRBV7-2 CASSLGTGSPYEQYF
TRBJ2-1 TRBV9 CASSVAPGGAGTNEQFF
TRBJ2-3 TRBV19 CASSIGAISDTQYF
TRBJ2-3 TRBV5-1 CASSYSGRAVDTQYF
TRBJ1-2 TRBV4-3 CASSQDRQTNYGYTF
TRBJ2-5 TRBV7-8 CASSLGGLAGRETQYF
TRBJ1-2 TRBV12-3/TRBV12-4 CASRGQEDGYTF
TRBJ1-3 TRBV25-1 CASKTGNTIYF
TRBJ1-5 TRBV15 CATSTRAGAQPQHF
TRBJ2-3 TRBV27 CASSLGGDTQYF
TRBJ2-7 TRBV29-1 CSVEDRSSYEQYF
TRBJ2-7 TRBV9 CASSVDLRGRAYEQYF
TRBJ2-7 TRBV28 CASSLRNSYEQYF
TRBJ2-1 TRBV25-1 CASSSGNYGGQFF
TRBJ2-5 TRBV20-1 CSAREPLKAGGLETQYF
TRBJ1-1 TRBV7-8 CASSLAQGARTEAIF
TRBJ1-5 TRBV20-1 CSALRDRVYSNQPQHF
TRBJ1-5 TRBV5-5 CASSTTGGSGQPQHF
TRBJ2-7 TRBV5-5 CASSPRGDPVYEQYF
TRBJ2-3 TRBV20-1 CSATGEDTQYF
TRBJ1-3 TRBV7-6 CASSSFSTPGQGSGNTIYF
TRBJ2-1 TRBV20-1 CSALRRSSYNEQFF
TRBJ2-5 TRBV15 CATSRGVGQETQYF
TRBJ2-1 TRBV7-9 CASTHLGAGAYNEQFF
TRBJ2-7 TRBV5-1 CASREGLASLSSYEQYF